This T cell receptor beta chain was captured by sequencing in a study of beta chain features in type 1 diabetes (dated by TCRdb to between 2018 and 2020). About the investigation overall: Mean age, gender distribution, total cell number and subset yield did not differ between patients and healthy donors. A total of roughly 98,000,000 sorted cells were examined across all samples, and RNA yield correlated strongly with the number of cells per subset. In the study, recently diagnosed type 1 diabetes patients and matched healthy donors were compared on the TCRB repertoires of their sorted circulating CD4+ T cell subsets. Regulatory and stem cell-like memory subsets were obtained from only 8 patients and about 8 healthy donors, while naive and central memory subsets were obtained from all 30 or so donors.

The entire isolated RNA was reverse transcribed using the High Capacity cDNA Reverse Transcription Kit, and thus expressed TCRB transcripts were sequenced. Deep immunoSEQ sequencing was applied to naive, central memory and regulatory T cell samples, giving an average of roughly 3.6 million total reads per sample. Sorted cells were lysed in RLT buffer, and RNA was extracted using DNase-treated RNeasy Micro or Mini kits according to cell number. Each cell subset was processed on its own to prevent cross-contamination, while patient and healthy donor samples were processed together. Using the immunoSEQ multiplex PCR, TCRB sequences were amplified from cDNA into 87-bp fragments spanning the CDR3 region. The amplicons were sequenced using the Illumina HiSeq platform. The authors' analysis ran thus. Synthetic template baselines were used to correct PCR bias computationally, reads within Hamming distance 2 were collapsed together, and singletons that could not be merged were discarded. Reads were aligned to IMGT to assign V, D and J genes, CDR3 length, and insertions or deletions at six rearrangement sites. Within each subset, clonotype counts were normalized to sorted cell number, and only after that were true diversity and Gini coefficients computed with the tcR R package. The overlap coefficient, calculated on TCRB nucleotide sequences, was used to quantify repertoire sharing. TCRdb carries this immuneACCESS record with in-frame sequences only. Its versions omit some clonotypes, under half of them owing to an unresolved V gene in the studies checked, with the rest unexplained. V and J calls and clone size follow that table, whereas D and trimming were derived from the DNA. This sample has about 27,000 clones in its table, and around three fifths of those were observed once. Around 1.6% of the sample is taken by the ten largest.

V trim: 0 bases; J trim: 4 bases; unmatched bases: 0. Its CDR3 holds 15 amino acids, cysteine through phenylalanine. Only the CDR3 DNA stays, 45 bases, in frame from base 1. Looking up the germline V gene yields CDR1 SGHRS and CDR2 YFSETQ. Of note for this clone: What this receptor recognizes is not known. No clone much larger than this one lies a single base away; base qualities are absent.

A single peripheral blood draw of about 120 mL on average was collected from each donor into heparinised tubes. A BD FACSAria II was used to sort naive, central memory, regulatory and stem cell-like memory CD4+ T cells with a panel that included CD45RO, CCR7, CD25, CD127, CD95 and CD27. A purity above 98% was achieved for all sorted populations. PBMCs were isolated immediately by Lymphoprep density gradient centrifugation and stained directly without culture. So that batch effects would be minimized, each experiment stained and sorted samples in pairs, pairing one healthy donor with one patient. General conclusions and limits of the study: Patients with type 1 diabetes made fewer insertions and deleted more nucleotides at VDJ recombination sites, implying thymic rearrangement abnormalities. Because the HLA sub-analyses included only small numbers of individuals, any influence of HLA type on TCRB rearrangement was left unresolved. Naive, central memory and regulatory TCRB repertoires appeared to be more similar among patients than among healthy donors. PCR might favor shorter templates, but patient and control samples were amplified and corrected together, so any skew would affect both groups equally. Type 1 diabetes patients showed a moderate but significant shortening of TCRB CDR3 length in all four CD4+ subsets. Because cDNA was sequenced instead of genomic DNA, activated cells with high expression could be over-represented, although the groups did not differ in activation or CD3 levels.

Input material: Tregs from blood. This sample's cell subset or site label indicates: regulatory CD4+ T cells. This sequence was found in a woman under 30 with type 1 diabetes. Recombination linked TRBV5-1 to TRBJ2-7; the junction holds 14 bases that match TRBD2. The bases are TGCGCCAGCAGCTTGGGACTAGCGGGAGGGTACGAGCAGTACTTC. Its protein reads: CASSLGLAGGYEQYF.